This T cell receptor beta chain comes out of a study of blood T cell repertoires in COVID-19. Measured with immunoSEQ multiplex PCR; TCRdb has only the in-frame clones, and not every one. The sample yields approximately 60,000 clones, about 75% seen once. CDR3 length: 15 amino acids. Sequencing input: peripheral blood. This clonotype originated in a woman older than 75 with acute or convalescent COVID-19. The chain carries TRBV21-1 and TRBJ2-1; the table's D call of TRBD1 was not tested on the DNA. TRBV21-1 counts as a pseudogene. The CDR3 reads CASSTGRGRYNEQFF. CDR3 DNA sequence: TGTGCCAGCAGCACCGGCAGGGGGCGATACAATGAGCAGTTCTTC.